The 17 T cell receptor beta chains presented below share a single source sample, sequenced in a study of response to subunit inactivated influenza vaccine. MiXCR, run by TCRdb on the RT-PCR reads, gives a single entry per CDR3 protein. This table has over 650,000 distinct CDR3 sequences, roughly 20% appearing once. The sample here was PBMCs from blood, taken roughly 5 days after vaccination. Every receptor here comes from a man aged 45-60 years who received an inactivated influenza vaccine.

This clonotype has only a few counts. The chain carries TRBV5-1 and TRBJ1-5, with unresolved D. Deletions cut 1 base from V and 0 bases from J, with 14 bases between. This CDR3 region has 17 residues. Germline V gene data show CDR1 as SGHRS and CDR2 as YFSETQ. The CDR3 here is CASSLLGGQSSNQPQHF. The DNA of the CDR3 is TGCGCCAGCAGCTTGTTAGGAGGGCAAAGTAGCAATCAGCCCCAGCATTTT.

This sequence joins TRBV12-3 or TRBV12-4 and TRBJ1-1; D not resolved. This CDR3 is 13 amino acids long. The V gene lost 6 bases and the J gene lost 1 base, with 9 bases spanning the gap. CDR3 sequence (DNA): TGTGCCAGCAGCCTAAAGTCGAACACTGAAGCTTTCTTT. Protein: CASSLKSNTEAFF.

This clonotype was seen a handful of times. The V gene is TRBV6-1, the J gene TRBJ1-1, with D maybe TRBD1 (5 bases). The CDR3 contains 14 residues. Germline V gene data show CDR1 as MNHNS and CDR2 as SASEGT. Trimming pared 7 bases from V and 6 bases from J, leaving 18 bases between. The CDR3 DNA sequence: TGTGCCAGCACCCGACCCGGGGGGTCTCCTGAAGCTTTCTTT. This codes for CASTRPGGSPEAFF.

DNA of the CDR3: TGTGCCACCTCGGACAGTGGCACTGAAGCTTTCTTT. The encoded protein is CATSDSGTEAFF. The rearrangement links TRBV24-1 to TRBJ1-1; maybe TRBD1 (6 bases). This CDR3 spans 12 amino acids. In germline, CDR1 is KGHDR, CDR2 SFDVKD. Trimming left V 9 bases short and J 4 bases short, with 11 bases between.

This clonotype came up many times. This chain uses TRBV28 with TRBJ1-5; maybe TRBD1 (6 bases). This CDR3 is 15 amino acids long. The germline CDR1 and CDR2 sequences are MDHEN and SYDVKM. V dropped 7 bases and J dropped 0 bases, with 13 bases sitting between them. The CDR3 region is CASTEDSYSNQPQHF. DNA for the CDR3: TGTGCCAGCACCGAGGACAGCTATAGCAATCAGCCCCAGCATTTT.

This chain joins TRBV4-2 and TRBJ1-2, with D hard to call. Germline-derived CDR1 and CDR2 are LGHNA and YNFKEQ. Trimming stripped 0 bases from V and 1 base from J, with 6 bases between. The CDR3 contains 14 residues. CDR3 in DNA: TGTGCCAGCAGCCAAGAAATGGTTAACTATGGCTACACCTTC. It encodes CASSQEMVNYGYTF.

The chain uses TRBV6-5 and TRBJ1-5, with no clear D. The CDR3 loop spans 12 amino acids. CDR1 MNHEY and CDR2 SVGAGI come from the germline V gene. V lost 2 bases, J lost 9 bases, and 8 bases lay in between. The CDR3 bases are TGTGCCAGCAGTTACCGGTGGAGGCCCCAGCATTTT. It specifies CASSYRWRPQHF.

This clonotype was seen a few times. This chain connects TRBV12-3 or TRBV12-4 to TRBJ1-2, with TRBD1 identical over 8 bases. This CDR3 has 13 amino acids. Unmatched junction bases numbered 8, after V lost 8 bases and J lost 6 bases. Written as DNA, the CDR3 is TGTGCCAGCGACGGACAGGGAACGGATGGCTACACCTTC. It yields the protein CASDGQGTDGYTF.

The J gene is TRBJ2-3, the V gene TRBV4-2; D is ambiguous. CDR1 is LGHNA and CDR2 is YNFKEQ in the germline V gene. The germline V and J ends were trimmed by 1 base and 6 bases, with 5 bases remaining between them. This CDR3 region has 12 residues. CDR3 bases: TGTGCCAGCAGCCAAGCCGGCGATACGCAGTATTTT. This gives the protein CASSQAGDTQYF.

This clonotype showed up just once. V is TRBV6-2 or TRBV6-3 and J is TRBJ2-7; no clear D. The germline V gene encodes CDR1 MNHEY and CDR2 SVGEGT. Deletions cut 2 bases from V and 12 bases from J, with 11 bases between. The CDR3 spans 11 residues. The CDR3 reads CASSYRAGAYF. Written as DNA, the CDR3 is TGTGCCAGCAGTTACCGGGCTGGAGCGTACTTC.

There are a few counts of this clonotype. The CDR3: CASSGGSGAPYEQYF. In nucleotides, the CDR3 is TGTGCCAGCAGCGGGGGATCAGGGGCGCCGTACGAGCAGTACTTC. The V and J genes are TRBV11-2 and TRBJ2-7; TRBD1 might be the D (6 bases). Trimming removed 5 bases at V and 4 bases at J, with 18 bases between. This CDR3 spans 15 amino acids. Per germline, CDR1 SGHAT and CDR2 FQNNGV.

The table lists this clonotype with many counts. The V gene is TRBV4-3, the J gene TRBJ2-1; D is unclear. CDR1 is LGHNA, CDR2 YSLEER, per germline. CDR3 length: 15 residues. Trimming shortened V by 4 bases and J by 0 bases, and 10 bases separated the two germline ends. The CDR3 is CASSRQRSSYNEQFF. CDR3 sequence (DNA): TGCGCCAGCAGCCGTCAGAGGAGCTCCTACAATGAGCAGTTCTTC.

This chain uses TRBV20-1 with TRBJ2-7, with D perhaps TRBD1 (5 bases). With 3 bases removed from V and 5 bases from J, the gap between germline ends came to 14 bases. Per germline, CDR1 DFQATT and CDR2 SNEGSKA (reference sequence). The CDR3 runs 13 residues. As DNA, the CDR3 is TGCAGTGCTAGTATCAGGGCAGTAGACGAGCAGTACTTC. This encodes CSASIRAVDEQYF.

This clonotype was found a few times. J is TRBJ1-2 and V is TRBV20-1, with D perhaps TRBD1 (5 bases). The CDR3 sequence is 12 residues long. V lost 6 bases to trimming and J lost 4 bases, with 12 bases between them. Per the germline V gene, CDR1 is DFQATT and CDR2 is SNEGSKA (reference sequence). In nucleotides, the CDR3 is TGCAGTGCAACCAGGGAGGGCTATGGCTACACCTTC. Translated: CSATREGYGYTF.

This clonotype showed up just a few times. The chain recombines TRBV9 with TRBJ2-1; 8 nucleotides agree with TRBD2. V lost 4 bases to trimming and J lost 0 bases; unmatched junction nucleotides: 12. Germline CDR1 reads SGDLS; CDR2 reads YYNGEE. The CDR3 sequence is 18 residues long. The CDR3 protein is CASSPDSGSVSSYNEQFF. The DNA for the CDR3 is TGTGCCAGCAGCCCAGACAGCGGGAGCGTAAGCTCCTACAATGAGCAGTTCTTC.

This clonotype was detected a few times. The chain joins TRBV6-1 to TRBJ1-1, with 10 bases lining up with TRBD1. The germline V gene has CDR1 MNHNS and CDR2 SASEGT. The CDR3 spans 15 residues. Trimming at V came to 5 bases and at J to 4 bases, leaving 7 bases not matched to a gene. The CDR3 protein is CASSPPDRGGTEAFF. The CDR3 nucleotides are TGTGCCAGCAGTCCCCCGGACAGGGGGGGCACTGAAGCTTTCTTT.

CDR3 in amino acids: CASSLEGSRSETQYF. DNA for the CDR3: TGCGCCAGCAGCTTGGAAGGTAGCCGCTCAGAGACCCAGTACTTC. The chain recombines TRBV5-1 with TRBJ2-5; no firm D call. Trimming pared 0 bases from V and 4 bases from J, leaving 13 bases between. CDR3 length equals 15 residues. The V gene's germline CDR1 is SGHRS and CDR2 YFSETQ.